This T cell receptor beta chain was documented in a study of T cell responses to AZD1222 COVID-19 vaccine. Overall study context: Timing groups of about 4 and about 12 weeks for second doses were pooled. Study observations and caveats: Donors were largely white British and mainly female; clonal diversity was possibly underestimated. Elevations in Spike-specific TCR breadth and depth followed administration of two AZD1222 doses. Baseline seropositivity characterized only 5 or 6 AZD1222 recipients.

Note on this clone: Its antigen is as yet unknown.

The germline CDR1 and CDR2 sequences are MDHEN and SYDVKM. The CDR3 extends over 17 amino acids. Germline trimming cut 6 bases from V and 2 bases from J; bases unmatched to any gene: 9. TCRdb's copy holds only in-frame clones and misses some; the assay was immunoSEQ multiplex PCR. The profile shows 60,000 to 65,000 clones, 65% to 85% of them singletons. Sequenced material: peripheral blood, taken on day 0 of AZD1222 vaccination. The sequence derives from an adult in good health. The chain links TRBV28 to TRBJ2-3, with 12 bases matching TRBD2. The CDR3 reads CASSSDGLAGYTDTQYF. CDR3 DNA: TGTGCCAGCAGCTCTGATGGACTAGCGGGGTACACAGATACGCAGTATTTT.